The entry that follows covers one T cell receptor beta chain sequence. Its matching antigen is unknown. The junction departs from germline at one end; a sequencing error may be responsible. Co-extraction of RNA and DNA was performed on roughly 20-31 mg of unsorted bulk tissue. The CDR3 loop spans 16 amino acids. Germline CDR1 is MNHEY and CDR2 is SVGEGT. These data belong to a study of tumor-infiltrating lymphocytes in primary liver carcinoma. Study details: Recorded tumor stage was T1-T3 N0M0, with diameters of about 4.2 to 10 cm. Whole-study results and caveats: Tumor region pairs showed greater overlap than either tumor-adjacent or tumor-blood pairs did.

TCR beta cDNA was reverse-transcribed from 500 ng of total RNA. The reaction used a constant-region primer and ProtoScript II reverse transcriptase. The TCR beta library was amplified through three nested multiplex PCR rounds in a modified ARM-PCR procedure. Two initial PCR rounds of around 10 cycles each paired TRBV1-TRBV30 forward primers with a C-beta reverse primer. From the multiplex PCR reads, TCRdb called clonotypes with MiXCR, one entry per CDR3 protein. The sample consists of 100,000 to 120,000 distinct CDR3 sequences, approximately 80% of them appearing once. The sample consisted of liver tumor tissue from sampling region 3. Subset indicated: tumor region T3, left-lateral pole. V is TRBV6-2 or TRBV6-3 and J is TRBJ2-1, with TRBD2 matching 7 bases. This sequence was found in a man aged 35 to 55 with primary liver carcinoma and hepatitis B virus infection. CDR3 sequence reads: CGSSYSGREINNEQFF. DNA of the CDR3: TGTGGCAGCAGTTACTCGGGGAGGGAAATCAATAATGAGCAGTTCTTC.